This TCR beta chain was captured in a study of type 1 regulatory T cells. For the study at large: This in vitro CD4 product, T-allo10, is enriched for Tr1 cells and alloantigen-specific. Study conclusions and caveats: Compared with non-Tr1 cells, Tr1 cells showed a narrower TCR repertoire.

There are a few counts of this clonotype. Its specificity is not known. TCRdb analysed the reads with MiXCR anew, one entry per CDR3 protein. Among about 62,000 distinct CDR3 sequences listed, 60% to 65% were seen once. V lost 0 bases, J lost 2 bases, and 8 bases stayed unmatched. CDR1 SGHVS and CDR2 FQNEAQ come from the germline V gene. There are 17 residues in the CDR3. The chain combines TRBV7-8 with TRBJ2-7, with 9 bases aligning to TRBD1. This clonotype was sampled from a human donor in good health. Sequencing input: cultured non-Tr1 T cells, either the whole culture or a sorted T cell fraction (not recorded which). CDR3 sequence reads: CASSLASQGANPYEQYF. The DNA for the CDR3 is TGTGCCAGCAGCTTAGCGTCACAGGGGGCGAATCCCTACGAGCAGTACTTC.